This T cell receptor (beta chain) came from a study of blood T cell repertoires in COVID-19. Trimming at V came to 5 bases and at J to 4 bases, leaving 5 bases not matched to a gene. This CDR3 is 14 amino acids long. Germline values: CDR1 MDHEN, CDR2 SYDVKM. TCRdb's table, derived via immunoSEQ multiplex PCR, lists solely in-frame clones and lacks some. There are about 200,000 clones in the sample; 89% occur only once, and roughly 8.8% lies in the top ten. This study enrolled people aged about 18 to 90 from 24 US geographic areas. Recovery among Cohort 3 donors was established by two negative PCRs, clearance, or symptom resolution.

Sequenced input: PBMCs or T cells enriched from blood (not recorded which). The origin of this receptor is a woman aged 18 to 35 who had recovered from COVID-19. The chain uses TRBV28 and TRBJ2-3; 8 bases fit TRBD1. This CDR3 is CASSQGASPDTQYF. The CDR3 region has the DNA TGTGCCAGCAGTCAGGGGGCTAGTCCAGATACGCAGTATTTT.